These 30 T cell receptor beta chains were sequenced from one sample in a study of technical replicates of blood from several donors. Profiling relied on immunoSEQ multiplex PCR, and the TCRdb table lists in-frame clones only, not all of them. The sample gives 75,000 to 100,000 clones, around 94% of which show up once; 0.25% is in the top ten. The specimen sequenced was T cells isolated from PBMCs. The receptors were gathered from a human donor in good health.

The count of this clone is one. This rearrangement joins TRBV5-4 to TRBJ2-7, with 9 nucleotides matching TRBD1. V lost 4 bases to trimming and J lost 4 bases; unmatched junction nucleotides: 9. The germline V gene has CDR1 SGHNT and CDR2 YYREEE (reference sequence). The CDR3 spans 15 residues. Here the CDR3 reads CASSRGTGLRYEQYF. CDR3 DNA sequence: TGTGCCAGCAGCCGAGGGACAGGGCTTCGATACGAGCAGTACTTC.

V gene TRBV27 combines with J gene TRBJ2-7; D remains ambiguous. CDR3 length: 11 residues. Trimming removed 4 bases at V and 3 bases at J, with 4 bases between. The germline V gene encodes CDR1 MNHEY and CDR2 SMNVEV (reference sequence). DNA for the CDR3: TGTGCCAGCAGTTCCCTCTACGAGCAGTACTTC. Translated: CASSSLYEQYF.

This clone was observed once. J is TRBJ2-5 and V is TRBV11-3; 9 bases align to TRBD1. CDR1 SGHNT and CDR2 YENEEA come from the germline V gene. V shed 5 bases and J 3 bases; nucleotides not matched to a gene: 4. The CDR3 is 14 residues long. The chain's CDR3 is CASSRRTGEETQYF. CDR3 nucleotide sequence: TGTGCCAGCAGCCGGCGGACAGGGGAAGAGACCCAGTACTTC.

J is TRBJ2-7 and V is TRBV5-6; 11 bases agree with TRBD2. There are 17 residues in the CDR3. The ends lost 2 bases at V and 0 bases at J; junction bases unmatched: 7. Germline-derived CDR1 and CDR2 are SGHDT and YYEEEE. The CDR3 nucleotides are TGTGCCAGCAGCTTCCGTGGGACTAGCGGCAGCTCCTACGAGCAGTACTTC. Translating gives CASSFRGTSGSSYEQYF.

The CDR3 region is CASSHPPDRGSSNTEAFF. DNA for the CDR3: TGCGCCAGCAGCCATCCGCCGGACAGGGGGTCATCTAACACTGAAGCTTTCTTT. The gene calls are TRBV4-1 and TRBJ1-1; 10 nucleotides align to TRBD1. After removal of 3 bases from V and 2 bases from J, the junction contained 12 bases not matched to a gene. The CDR3 runs 18 residues. Germline V gene data show CDR1 as MGHRA and CDR2 as YSYEKL.

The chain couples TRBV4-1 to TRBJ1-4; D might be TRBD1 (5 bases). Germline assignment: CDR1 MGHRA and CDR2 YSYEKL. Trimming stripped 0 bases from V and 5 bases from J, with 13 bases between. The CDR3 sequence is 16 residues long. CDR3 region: CASSQDSGPPNEKLFF. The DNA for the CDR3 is TGCGCCAGCAGCCAAGACTCAGGGCCCCCAAATGAAAAACTGTTTTTT.

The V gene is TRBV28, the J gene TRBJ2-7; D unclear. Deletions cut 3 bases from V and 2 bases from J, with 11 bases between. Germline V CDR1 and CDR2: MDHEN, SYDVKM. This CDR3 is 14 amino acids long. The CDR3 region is CASSFVRGTYEQYF. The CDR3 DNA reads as TGTGCCAGCAGTTTCGTTCGCGGTACCTACGAGCAGTACTTC.

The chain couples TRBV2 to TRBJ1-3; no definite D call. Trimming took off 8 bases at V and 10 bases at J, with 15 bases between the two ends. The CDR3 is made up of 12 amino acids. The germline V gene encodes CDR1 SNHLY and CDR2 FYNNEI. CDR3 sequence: CASVYYLSTIYF. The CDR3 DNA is TGTGCCAGCGTCTATTATCTGAGTACCATATATTTT.

The CDR3 sequence: CATSSTLRGGNTGELFF. The CDR3 DNA is TGTGCCACCAGCAGTACCTTGCGGGGGGGAAACACCGGGGAGCTGTTTTTT. V usage is TRBV15 and J usage is TRBJ2-2, with 9 bases matching TRBD2. Per germline, CDR1 LNHNV and CDR2 YYDKDF (reference sequence). The CDR3 is 17 residues long. V shed 3 bases and J 2 bases; nucleotides not matched to a gene: 7.

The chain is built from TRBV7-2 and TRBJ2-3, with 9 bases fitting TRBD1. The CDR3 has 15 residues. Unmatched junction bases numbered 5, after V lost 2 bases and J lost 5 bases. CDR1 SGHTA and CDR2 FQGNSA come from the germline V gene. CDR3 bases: TGTGCCAGCAGCTTACAGGGACAGGGTGGAGATACGCAGTATTTT. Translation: CASSLQGQGGDTQYF.

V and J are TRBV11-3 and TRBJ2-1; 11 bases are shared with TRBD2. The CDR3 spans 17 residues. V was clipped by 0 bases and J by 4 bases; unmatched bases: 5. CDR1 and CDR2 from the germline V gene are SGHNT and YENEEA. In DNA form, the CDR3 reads TGTGCCAGCAGCTTAGATCTGAGGACTAGCGGGTACAATGAGCAGTTCTTC. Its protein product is CASSLDLRTSGYNEQFF.

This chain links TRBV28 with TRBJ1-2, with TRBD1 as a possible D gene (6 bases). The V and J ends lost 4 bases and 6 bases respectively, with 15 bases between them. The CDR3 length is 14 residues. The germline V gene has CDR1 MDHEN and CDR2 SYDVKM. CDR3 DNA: TGTGCCAGCAGTTCACCACAGGGAAGAAATGGCTACACCTTC. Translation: CASSSPQGRNGYTF.

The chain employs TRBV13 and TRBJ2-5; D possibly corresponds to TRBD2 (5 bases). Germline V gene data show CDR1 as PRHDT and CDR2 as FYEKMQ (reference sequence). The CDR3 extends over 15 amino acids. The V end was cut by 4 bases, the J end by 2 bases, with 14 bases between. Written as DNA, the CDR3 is TGTGCCAGCAGCTCAGGACCGGGGAAACAAGAGACCCAGTACTTC. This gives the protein CASSSGPGKQETQYF.

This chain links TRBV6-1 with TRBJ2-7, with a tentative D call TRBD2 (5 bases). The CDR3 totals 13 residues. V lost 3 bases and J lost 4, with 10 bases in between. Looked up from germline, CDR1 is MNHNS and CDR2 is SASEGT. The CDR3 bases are TGTGCCAGCAGTGATGGTCCGGGGTACGAGCAGTACTTC. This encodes CASSDGPGYEQYF.

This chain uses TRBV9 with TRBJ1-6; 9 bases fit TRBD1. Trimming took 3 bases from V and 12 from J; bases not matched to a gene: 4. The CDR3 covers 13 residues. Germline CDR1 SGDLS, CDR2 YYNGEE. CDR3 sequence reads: CASSATGGGPLHF. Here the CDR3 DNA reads TGTGCCAGCAGCGCGACAGGGGGTGGACCCCTCCACTTT.

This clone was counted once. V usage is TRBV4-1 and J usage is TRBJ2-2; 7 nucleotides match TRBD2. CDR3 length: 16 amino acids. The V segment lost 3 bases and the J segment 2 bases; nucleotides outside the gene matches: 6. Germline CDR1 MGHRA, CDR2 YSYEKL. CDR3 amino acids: CASSQGLADNTGELFF. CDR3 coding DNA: TGCGCCAGCAGCCAGGGGCTAGCGGACAACACCGGGGAGCTGTTTTTT.

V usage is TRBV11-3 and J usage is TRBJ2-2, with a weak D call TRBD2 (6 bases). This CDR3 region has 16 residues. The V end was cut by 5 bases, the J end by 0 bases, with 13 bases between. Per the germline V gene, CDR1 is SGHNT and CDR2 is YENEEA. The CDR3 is CASSPRAGSNTGELFF. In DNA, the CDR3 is TGTGCCAGCAGCCCTCGGGCGGGATCGAACACCGGGGAGCTGTTTTTT.

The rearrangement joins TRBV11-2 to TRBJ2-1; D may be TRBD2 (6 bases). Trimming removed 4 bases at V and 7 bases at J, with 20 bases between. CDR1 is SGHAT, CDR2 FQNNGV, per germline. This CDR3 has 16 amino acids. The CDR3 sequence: CASSSGLSAFLNEQFF. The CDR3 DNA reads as TGTGCCAGCAGCTCAGGACTAAGCGCATTTCTAAATGAGCAGTTCTTC.

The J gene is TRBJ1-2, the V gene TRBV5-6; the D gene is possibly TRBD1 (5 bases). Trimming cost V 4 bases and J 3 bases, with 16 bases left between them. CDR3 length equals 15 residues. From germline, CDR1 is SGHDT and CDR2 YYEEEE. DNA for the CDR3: TGTGCCAGCAGCCCGCTATTCACAGGCGACTATGGCTACACCTTC. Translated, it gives CASSPLFTGDYGYTF.

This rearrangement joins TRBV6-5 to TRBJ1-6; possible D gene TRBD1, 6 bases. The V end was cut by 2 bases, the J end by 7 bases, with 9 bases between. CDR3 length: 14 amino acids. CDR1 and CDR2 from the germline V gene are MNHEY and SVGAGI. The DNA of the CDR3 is TGTGCCAGCAGTTACCGGGACACAAATTCACCCCTCCACTTT. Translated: CASSYRDTNSPLHF.

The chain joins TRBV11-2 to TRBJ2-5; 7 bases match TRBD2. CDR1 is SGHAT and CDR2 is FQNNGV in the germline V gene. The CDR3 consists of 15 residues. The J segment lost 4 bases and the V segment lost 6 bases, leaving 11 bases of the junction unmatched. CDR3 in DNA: TGTGCCAGCAGAAGCCCTTTGGGAGGGTTAGAGACCCAGTACTTC. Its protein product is CASRSPLGGLETQYF.

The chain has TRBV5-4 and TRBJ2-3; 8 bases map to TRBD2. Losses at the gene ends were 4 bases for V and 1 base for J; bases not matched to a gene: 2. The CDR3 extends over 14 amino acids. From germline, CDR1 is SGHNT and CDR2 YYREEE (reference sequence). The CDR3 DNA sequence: TGTGCCAGCAGCCCCGGGGGGGGCACAGATACGCAGTATTTT. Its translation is CASSPGGGTDTQYF.

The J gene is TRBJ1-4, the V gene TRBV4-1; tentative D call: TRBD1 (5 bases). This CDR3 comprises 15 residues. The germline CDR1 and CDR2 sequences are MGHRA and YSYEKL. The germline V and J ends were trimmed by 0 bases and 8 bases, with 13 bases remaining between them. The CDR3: CASSQDSRAGEKLFF. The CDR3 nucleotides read TGCGCCAGCAGCCAAGATAGCAGGGCTGGGGAAAAACTGTTTTTT.

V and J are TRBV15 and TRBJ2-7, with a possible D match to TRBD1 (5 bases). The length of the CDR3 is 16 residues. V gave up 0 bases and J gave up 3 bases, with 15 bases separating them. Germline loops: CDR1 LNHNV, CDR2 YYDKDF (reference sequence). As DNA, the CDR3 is TGTGCCACCAGCAGAGATTTCACAGGCAGCCACTACGAGCAGTACTTC. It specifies CATSRDFTGSHYEQYF.

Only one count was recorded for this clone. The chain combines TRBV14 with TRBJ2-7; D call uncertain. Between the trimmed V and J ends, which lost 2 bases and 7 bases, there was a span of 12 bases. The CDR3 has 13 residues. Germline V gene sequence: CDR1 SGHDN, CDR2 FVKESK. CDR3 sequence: CASSQSSKWEQYF. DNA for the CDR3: TGTGCCAGCAGCCAAAGTTCTAAGTGGGAGCAGTACTTC.

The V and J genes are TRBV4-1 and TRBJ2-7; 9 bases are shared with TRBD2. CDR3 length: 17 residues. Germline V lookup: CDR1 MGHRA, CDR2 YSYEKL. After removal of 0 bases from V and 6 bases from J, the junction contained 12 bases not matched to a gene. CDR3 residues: CASSQEPFSGRTGEQYF. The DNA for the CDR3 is TGCGCCAGCAGCCAAGAACCGTTTAGCGGGAGAACGGGCGAGCAGTACTTC.

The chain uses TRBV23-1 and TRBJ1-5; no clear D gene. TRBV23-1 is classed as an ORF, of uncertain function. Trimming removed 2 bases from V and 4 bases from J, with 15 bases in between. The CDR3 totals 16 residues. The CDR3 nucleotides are TGCGCCAGCAGTCAACCGCCGGGTTCCCTAAATCAGCCCCAGCATTTT. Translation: CASSQPPGSLNQPQHF.

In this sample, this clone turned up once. CDR3 sequence reads: CSADRTYEQYF. Here the CDR3 DNA reads TGCAGCGCTGATCGGACATATGAGCAGTACTTC. This rearrangement joins TRBV29-1 to TRBJ2-7, with D possibly TRBD1 on 5 matching bases. V was shortened by 7 bases and J by 7 bases, with 14 bases between the two germline ends. Germline assignment: CDR1 SQVTM and CDR2 ANQGSEA. The CDR3 is 11 amino acids.

The CDR3, as DNA: TGTGCCAGCAGTGAAGTAGCGGGGGGGTCCTCCTACAATGAGCAGTTCTTC. This codes for CASSEVAGGSSYNEQFF. This chain joins TRBV6-1 and TRBJ2-1, with 11 nucleotides matching TRBD2. Germline V gene lookup returns CDR1 MNHNS and CDR2 SASEGT. V lost 1 base to trimming and J lost 0 bases; unmatched junction nucleotides: 2. The CDR3 is made up of 17 amino acids.

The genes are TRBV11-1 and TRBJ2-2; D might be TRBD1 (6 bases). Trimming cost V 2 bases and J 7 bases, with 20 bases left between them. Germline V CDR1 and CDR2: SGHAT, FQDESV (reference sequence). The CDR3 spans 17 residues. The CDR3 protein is CASSLNGAGRGYGELFF. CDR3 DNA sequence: TGTGCCAGCAGCTTAAATGGTGCGGGCAGGGGATACGGGGAGCTGTTTTTT.